This T cell receptor (beta chain) was retrieved from a study of cytomegalovirus exposure and HLA in healthy donors. Points from the study as a whole: The TCR clusters that emerged in the first cohort tended, a later analysis found, to co-occur in the roughly 120 validation repertoires. Reported results showed that the classifier diagnosed cytomegalovirus status with high specificity and sensitivity.

From the roughly 110-subject validation cohort, which was separate from the roughly 630-subject first cohort, the donors were drawn. The sample holds a few counts of this clone. Its antigen is undetermined. Here immunoSEQ multiplex PCR was the method, and the copy in TCRdb shows in-frame clones only, minus some. Among roughly 45,000 clones listed, 92% were seen once. Trimming stripped 8 bases from V and 3 bases from J, with 8 bases between. This CDR3 has 12 residues. CDR1 and CDR2 from the germline V gene are MNHEY and SMNVEV (reference sequence). Sequencing was done on a sample of PBMCs. The J gene is TRBJ1-5, the V gene TRBV27, with unresolved D. The receptor comes from a man younger than 35 in good health and CMV-seronegative. The CDR3 protein is CASSVNNQPQHF. DNA of the CDR3: TGTGCCAGCTCGGTCAACAATCAGCCCCAGCATTTT.